Given below is one T cell receptor beta chain in context. The antigen is not known. The entry originates in a study of cytomegalovirus exposure and HLA in healthy donors. The study, taken as a whole, reports: In an earlier analysis, about 87% or about 30%: the productive usage of most TCR beta V segments. A later analysis found that most CMV-associated TCR beta chains appeared HLA-restricted. In most subjects, TCR beta sequences reportedly gave accurate predictions of HLA-A and HLA-B alleles.

Unrecorded immune exposure was likely among donors, who were nominally healthy when sampled. V trimming: 1 base; J trimming: 5 bases; junction bases outside the gene matches: 9. This CDR3 has 16 amino acids. Germline lookup yields CDR1 SGHTA and CDR2 FQGNSA. Use of 60 Vbeta and 13 Jbeta primers characterized the PCR. Repertoires were generated with immunoSEQ multiplex PCR, while TCRdb's copy carries only in-frame clones and drops some. The sample records just over 60,000 clones, roughly 86% being singletons. The source is a man between 18 and 35 years old in good health and CMV-seronegative. The chain joins TRBV7-2 to TRBJ2-5, with 8 bases lining up with TRBD2. Material: PBMCs. CDR3 amino acids: CASSLDSSGESETQYF. CDR3 sequence (DNA): TGTGCCAGCAGCTTAGACAGTAGCGGGGAAAGTGAGACCCAGTACTTC.